Listed here are 5 T cell receptor beta chains from one sample, sequenced in a study of T-cell reconstitution after alpha-beta-depleted transplantation in children. Using unique molecular identifiers, the investigators prepared the TCRbeta library. TCRdb re-called the PCR reads with MiXCR, one entry per CDR3 protein. The table has approximately 980,000 distinct CDR3 sequences, about 29% seen once; the top ten hold roughly 31%. The input for sequencing was PBMCs, mostly from graft donor cells, taken 360 days after TCRalphabeta/CD19-depleted stem cell transplant. The receptors were sampled from a boy younger than two who had a stem cell transplant for SCID, so the T cells may come from the graft donor.

This chain links TRBV7-8 with TRBJ2-7; TRBD1 aligns across 10 bases. The junction had 4 bases not matched to a gene; V was cut back by 3 bases and J by 11 bases. The CDR3 is 12 residues long. Germline CDR1 is SGHVS and CDR2 is FQNEAQ. CDR3 sequence reads: CASSFRQGAKYF. CDR3 nucleotide sequence: TGTGCCAGCAGCTTCCGACAGGGGGCGAAGTACTTC.

J is TRBJ2-5 and V is TRBV20-1, with a tentative D call TRBD1 (6 bases). Germline V gene sequence: CDR1 DFQATT, CDR2 SNEGSKA (reference sequence). The CDR3 spans 13 residues. V was clipped by 1 base and J by 6 bases, with 12 bases between them. The CDR3 DNA reads as TGCAGTGCTAGAGGGACAGTAGAGAAGACCCAGTACTTC. Protein: CSARGTVEKTQYF.

The CDR3 DNA is TGTGCCATCAGTGCTAGCGACTGGGGCACAGATACGCAGTATTTT. Protein product: CAISASDWGTDTQYF. This chain joins TRBV10-3 and TRBJ2-3; D may be TRBD2 (6 bases). The CDR3 length is 15 residues. V lost 4 bases, J lost 1 base, and 12 bases lay in between. CDR1 is ENHRY, CDR2 SYGVKD, per germline.

The rearrangement uses TRBV7-9 and TRBJ2-1, with TRBD2 identical over 9 bases. V lost 5 bases and J lost 3; bases outside the gene matches: 11. The CDR3 covers 17 residues. Germline V CDR1 and CDR2: SEHNR, FQNEAQ (reference sequence). CDR3: CASSRGSGGPLYNEQFF. The CDR3 bases are TGTGCCAGCAGCCGGGGAAGCGGGGGGCCACTCTACAATGAGCAGTTCTTC. Variable domain in full (rest from reference TRBV7-9 and TRBJ2-1): DTGVSQNPRHKITKRGQNVTFRCDPISEHNRLYWYRQTLGQGPEFLTYFQNEAQLEKSRLLSDRFSAERPKGSFSTLEIQRTEQGDSAMYLCASSRGSGGPLYNEQFFGPGTRLTVL.

The rearrangement links TRBV12-3 or TRBV12-4 to TRBJ2-1, with D tentatively TRBD2 (7 bases). The V and J ends lost 6 bases and 1 base respectively, with 13 bases between them. CDR3 length: 15 amino acids. Here the CDR3 DNA reads TGTGCCAGCAGGATACGGGGGGCTTCCTACAATGAGCAGTTCTTC. Its protein product is CASRIRGASYNEQFF.